These T cell receptor beta chains were read from a single sample in a study of T-cell reconstitution after alpha-beta-depleted transplantation in children. TCRdb processed the PCR reads anew with MiXCR; each CDR3 protein has one entry. Among some 590,000 distinct CDR3 sequences, 10% were seen once, and the ten largest hold approximately 4.1%. The sequences come from PBMCs from the stem cell graft donor, collected from the stem cell graft. The receptors shown here come from a human donor who donated a stem cell graft to a child with acute myeloid leukemia. Both conserved end residues are part of each CDR3. The D gene is left open where the match is weak. A row's size may be missing; if present it is once, few, many or a size class.

V,D,J,size,CDR3,DNA
TRBV7-9,NA,TRBJ2-7,few,CASSLGGLAPAEQYF,TGTGCCAGCAGCTTAGGGGGTTTGGCCCCCGCCGAGCAGTACTTC
TRBV20-1,TRBD2,TRBJ2-5,few,CSAPLAGGGETQYF,TGCAGTGCTCCCCTAGCGGGAGGGGGAGAGACCCAGTACTTC
TRBV7-8,TRBD2,TRBJ2-3,NA,CASSLGGTSIWQYF,TGTGCCAGCAGCTTAGGTGGGACTAGTATATGGCAGTATTTT
TRBV4-3,TRBD2,TRBJ2-7,NA,CASSQVRESGYEQYF,TGCGCCAGCAGCCAAGTGCGGGAGAGCGGTTACGAGCAGTACTTC
TRBV29-1,TRBD1,TRBJ2-7,many,CSARQGDYEQYF,TGCAGCGCCCGTCAGGGGGACTACGAGCAGTACTTC
TRBV20-1,NA,TRBJ2-1,many,CSVGGQRSYNEQFF,TGCAGTGTTGGAGGACAGCGATCCTACAATGAGCAGTTCTTC
TRBV7-6,TRBD1,TRBJ1-1,few,CASSSSDRVGNTEAFF,TGTGCCAGCAGCTCCTCGGACAGGGTTGGAAACACTGAAGCTTTCTTT
TRBV4-2,TRBD2,TRBJ2-5,NA,CASSQVGREETQYF,TGTGCCAGCAGCCAAGTGGGGAGGGAGGAGACCCAGTACTTC
TRBV7-2,TRBD2,TRBJ2-7,NA,CASSLGVSGRLYEQYF,TGTGCCAGCAGCTTAGGGGTGAGCGGGAGGTTATACGAGCAGTACTTC
TRBV7-2,TRBD2,TRBJ2-3,many,CASRPLAGGADTQYF,TGTGCCAGCAGGCCACTAGCGGGAGGAGCAGATACGCAGTATTTT
TRBV18,NA,TRBJ1-4,NA,CASSPGAGTATNEKLFF,TGTGCCAGCTCACCAGGCGCGGGGACCGCAACTAATGAAAAACTGTTTTTT
TRBV29-1,NA,TRBJ2-3,NA,CSVTPHQRDRDTQYF,TGCAGCGTTACCCCCCACCAGCGGGACAGGGATACGCAGTATTTT
TRBV20-1,NA,TRBJ2-7,NA,CSARVPSSVRHTYEQYF,TGCAGTGCTAGAGTTCCCTCCTCAGTTCGGCACACCTACGAGCAGTACTTC
TRBV5-1,TRBD2,TRBJ2-1,few,CASSRGTTYPFNEQFF,TGCGCCAGCAGCCGCGGGACTACCTACCCGTTCAATGAGCAGTTCTTC
TRBV7-2,NA,TRBJ2-1,NA,CASSLGLAPAYNEQFF,TGTGCCAGCAGCTTAGGGCTAGCCCCAGCCTACAATGAGCAGTTCTTC
TRBV9,NA,TRBJ2-2,few,CASSVILGELFF,TGTGCCAGCAGCGTAATCCTCGGGGAGCTGTTTTTT
TRBV6-2/TRBV6-3,TRBD1,TRBJ2-7,many,CASSYPDRGNYEQYF,TGTGCCAGCAGTTACCCTGACAGGGGGAACTACGAGCAGTACTTC
TRBV7-2,TRBD1,TRBJ2-7,few,CASSFNRGIYEQYF,TGTGCCAGCAGCTTCAACAGGGGAATCTACGAGCAGTACTTC
TRBV20-1,NA,TRBJ2-7,few,CSAKKGGSYEQYF,TGCAGTGCCAAAAAGGGGGGCTCCTACGAGCAGTACTTC
TRBV4-2,NA,TRBJ2-5,many,CASSRVGGAETQYF,TGTGCCAGCAGCCGGGTGGGAGGAGCGGAGACCCAGTACTTC
TRBV29-1,NA,TRBJ1-1,few,CSVRQENTEAFF,TGCAGCGTTAGACAAGAGAACACTGAAGCTTTCTTT
TRBV5-1,NA,TRBJ2-3,many,CASRPDAGRTDTQYF,TGCGCCAGCAGACCTGACGCGGGACGCACAGATACGCAGTATTTT
TRBV20-1,TRBD1,TRBJ2-5,few,CSAREQGRGETQYF,TGCAGTGCTAGAGAGCAAGGCAGGGGGGAGACCCAGTACTTC
TRBV30,TRBD2,TRBJ2-3,NA,CAWSDGSSGSTDTQYF,TGTGCCTGGAGTGACGGATCTAGCGGGAGCACAGATACGCAGTATTTT
TRBV11-2,TRBD2,TRBJ2-3,NA,CASSFRGVAGGLTDTQYF,TGTGCCAGCAGCTTCCGCGGGGTAGCGGGAGGGCTTACAGATACGCAGTATTTT
TRBV27,NA,TRBJ1-1,many,CASSYRTEAFF,TGTGCCAGCAGTTATCGCACTGAAGCTTTCTTT
TRBV15,TRBD2,TRBJ2-7,NA,CATSRIFGTSGPYEQYF,TGTGCCACCAGCAGAATATTCGGGACTAGCGGCCCCTACGAGCAGTACTTC
TRBV7-9,NA,TRBJ2-3,NA,CASSLEGPRDPDTQYF,TGTGCCAGCAGCCTCGAGGGACCCAGGGACCCAGATACGCAGTATTTT
TRBV20-1,TRBD1,TRBJ1-4,few,CSARTGTGQGEKLFF,TGCAGTGCTAGAACTGGGACAGGGCAAGGCGAAAAACTGTTTTTT
TRBV12-3/TRBV12-4,NA,TRBJ1-1,few,CASSALMNTEAFF,TGTGCCAGCAGTGCACTTATGAACACTGAAGCTTTCTTT
TRBV6-1,NA,TRBJ1-2,few,CASSSNAPGDNYGYTF,TGTGCCAGCAGCTCTAACGCCCCTGGGGATAACTATGGCTACACCTTC
TRBV3-1,NA,TRBJ2-3,many,CASSQGGNTRDTQYF,TGTGCCAGCAGCCAAGGAGGAAACACAAGGGATACGCAGTATTTT
TRBV7-9,NA,TRBJ2-1,NA,CASSVQGVIVDEQFF,TGTGCCAGCAGCGTACAGGGAGTAATCGTAGATGAGCAGTTCTTC